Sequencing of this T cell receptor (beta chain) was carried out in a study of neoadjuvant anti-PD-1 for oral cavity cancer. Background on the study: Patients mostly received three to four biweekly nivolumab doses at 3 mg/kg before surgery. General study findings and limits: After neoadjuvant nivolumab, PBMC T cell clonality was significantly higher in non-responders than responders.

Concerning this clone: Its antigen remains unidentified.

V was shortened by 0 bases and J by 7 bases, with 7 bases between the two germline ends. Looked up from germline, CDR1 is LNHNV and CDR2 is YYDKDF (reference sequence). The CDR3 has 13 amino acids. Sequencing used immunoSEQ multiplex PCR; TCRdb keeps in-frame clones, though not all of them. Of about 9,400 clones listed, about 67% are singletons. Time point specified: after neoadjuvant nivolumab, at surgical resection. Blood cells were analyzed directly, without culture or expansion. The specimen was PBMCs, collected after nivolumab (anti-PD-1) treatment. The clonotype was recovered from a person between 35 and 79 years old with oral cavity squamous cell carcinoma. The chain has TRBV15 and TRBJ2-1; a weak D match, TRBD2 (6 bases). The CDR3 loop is CATSRDGRNEQFF. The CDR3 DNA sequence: TGTGCCACCAGCAGAGATGGGAGGAATGAGCAGTTCTTC.